The rows below give T cell receptor beta chains drawn from one sample of a study of blood T cell repertoires in COVID-19. The assay was immunoSEQ multiplex PCR, and TCRdb's table has in-frame clones only and misses some. The table shows about 190,000 clones, with roughly four fifths occurring only once. Input material: peripheral blood. These TCRs come from a woman aged 40 to 55 with acute or convalescent COVID-19. The CDR3 runs from the conserved cysteine through the conserved F or W. Fields, in order: V gene, clone size, J gene, D gene, CDR3 protein, CDR3 DNA. D genes are given only for firm matches. Expanded clones get a size class; other rows say once, few or many, or leave the size out.

V gene: TRBV5-1
clone size: few
J gene: TRBJ1-6
D gene: NA
CDR3 protein: CASSLGVDYSPLHF
CDR3 DNA: TGCGCCAGCAGCTTGGGAGTGGACTATTCACCCCTCCACTTT

V gene: TRBV18
clone size: NA
J gene: TRBJ2-7
D gene: NA
CDR3 protein: CASSSAPGLPYEQYF
CDR3 DNA: TGTGCCAGCTCGTCAGCCCCGGGACTGCCCTACGAGCAGTACTTC

V gene: TRBV5-4
clone size: NA
J gene: TRBJ1-2
D gene: NA
CDR3 protein: CASSLVQNGYTF
CDR3 DNA: TGTGCCAGCAGCTTGGTACAGAATGGCTACACCTTC

V gene: TRBV27
clone size: few
J gene: TRBJ1-1
D gene: NA
CDR3 protein: CASSLTAGTEAFF
CDR3 DNA: TGTGCCAGCAGTTTAACGGCCGGGACTGAAGCTTTCTTT

V gene: TRBV5-5
clone size: NA
J gene: TRBJ2-1
D gene: TRBD1
CDR3 protein: CASRGQGGDEQFF
CDR3 DNA: TGTGCCAGCAGGGGACAGGGAGGCGATGAGCAGTTCTTC

V gene: TRBV10-1
clone size: NA
J gene: TRBJ2-5
D gene: NA
CDR3 protein: CALYGEWETQYF
CDR3 DNA: TGCGCCCTATACGGGGAGTGGGAGACCCAGTACTTC

V gene: TRBV7-9
clone size: NA
J gene: TRBJ2-1
D gene: TRBD2
CDR3 protein: CASSLGREGVYNEQFF
CDR3 DNA: TGTGCCAGCAGCTTAGGGCGGGAGGGAGTCTACAATGAGCAGTTCTTC

V gene: TRBV7-2
clone size: NA
J gene: TRBJ2-1
D gene: NA
CDR3 protein: CASSLVVRGPERYNEQFF
CDR3 DNA: TGTGCCAGCAGCTTAGTGGTGCGGGGGCCGGAGAGATACAATGAGCAGTTCTTC

V gene: TRBV5-4
clone size: once
J gene: TRBJ2-5
D gene: NA
CDR3 protein: CASSLQFSGETQYF
CDR3 DNA: TGTGCCAGCAGCTTGCAGTTTTCTGGCGAGACCCAGTACTTC

V gene: TRBV19
clone size: NA
J gene: TRBJ1-6
D gene: TRBD1
CDR3 protein: CASSSVDRGGSPLHF
CDR3 DNA: TGTGCCAGTAGCTCGGTGGACAGGGGAGGATCACCCCTCCACTTT

V gene: TRBV4-1
clone size: NA
J gene: TRBJ1-2
D gene: NA
CDR3 protein: CASSRSVGGIGNYGYTF
CDR3 DNA: TGCGCCAGCAGCCGGTCTGTGGGGGGAATAGGGAACTATGGCTACACCTTC

V gene: TRBV7-8
clone size: once
J gene: TRBJ1-5
D gene: NA
CDR3 protein: CASSRTSYQPQHF
CDR3 DNA: TGTGCCAGCAGCCGAACTTCATACCAGCCCCAGCATTTT

V gene: TRBV29-1
clone size: few
J gene: TRBJ2-7
D gene: TRBD2
CDR3 protein: CSVVFPPGLAVSSSYEQYF
CDR3 DNA: TGCAGCGTTGTATTCCCACCGGGACTAGCGGTTAGTAGCTCCTACGAGCAGTACTTC

V gene: TRBV12-3/TRBV12-4
clone size: NA
J gene: TRBJ2-7
D gene: NA
CDR3 protein: CASSFVNSEQYF
CDR3 DNA: TGTGCCAGCAGTTTTGTTAACTCCGAGCAGTACTTC

V gene: TRBV2
clone size: few
J gene: TRBJ2-7
D gene: TRBD1
CDR3 protein: CASVLDRGLYEQYF
CDR3 DNA: TGTGCCAGCGTCCTGGACAGGGGGCTTTACGAGCAGTACTTC

V gene: TRBV5-1
clone size: NA
J gene: TRBJ1-2
D gene: NA
CDR3 protein: CASSLVFSDGGGYTF
CDR3 DNA: TGCGCCAGCAGCTTGGTTTTTTCTGACGGGGGAGGCTACACCTTC

V gene: TRBV11-2
clone size: NA
J gene: TRBJ2-1
D gene: TRBD1
CDR3 protein: CASSLAAGGTVHNEQFF
CDR3 DNA: TGTGCCAGCAGCTTAGCCGCAGGTGGGACAGTTCACAATGAGCAGTTCTTC

V gene: TRBV19
clone size: NA
J gene: TRBJ2-1
D gene: TRBD2
CDR3 protein: CASSIAGGGPYNEQFF
CDR3 DNA: TGTGCCAGTAGTATAGCTGGGGGGGGACCCTACAATGAGCAGTTCTTC

V gene: TRBV19
clone size: NA
J gene: TRBJ1-1
D gene: NA
CDR3 protein: CASTPSWGSEAFF
CDR3 DNA: TGTGCCAGTACACCCTCCTGGGGCTCTGAAGCTTTCTTT

V gene: TRBV28
clone size: few
J gene: TRBJ1-5
D gene: NA
CDR3 protein: CASSPSGPGGQPQHF
CDR3 DNA: TGTGCCAGCAGTCCCTCGGGACCGGGGGGGCAGCCCCAGCATTTT

V gene: TRBV11-2
clone size: NA
J gene: TRBJ2-3
D gene: TRBD2
CDR3 protein: CASSFQLAGQTQYF
CDR3 DNA: TGTGCCAGCAGCTTTCAACTAGCGGGTCAGACGCAGTATTTT

V gene: TRBV5-1
clone size: NA
J gene: TRBJ2-6
D gene: TRBD1
CDR3 protein: CASSSGDRGLTGANVLTF
CDR3 DNA: TGCGCCAGCAGCTCCGGGGACAGGGGGTTGACTGGGGCCAACGTCCTGACTTTC

V gene: TRBV18
clone size: NA
J gene: TRBJ2-1
D gene: TRBD1
CDR3 protein: CASSPGTGTYNEQFF
CDR3 DNA: TGTGCCAGCTCACCAGGGACAGGGACCTACAATGAGCAGTTCTTC

V gene: TRBV5-6
clone size: NA
J gene: TRBJ2-1
D gene: NA
CDR3 protein: CASSLDVSNEQFF
CDR3 DNA: TGTGCCAGCAGCTTGGATGTCAGCAATGAGCAGTTCTTC

V gene: TRBV2
clone size: NA
J gene: TRBJ1-3
D gene: NA
CDR3 protein: CASIALPGNTIYF
CDR3 DNA: TGTGCCAGCATTGCCCTACCTGGAAACACCATATATTTT

V gene: TRBV7-9
clone size: NA
J gene: TRBJ2-3
D gene: NA
CDR3 protein: CASSSPPGSQGTDTQYF
CDR3 DNA: TGTGCCAGCAGCTCCCCGCCGGGGTCTCAAGGCACAGATACGCAGTATTTT

V gene: TRBV2
clone size: NA
J gene: TRBJ1-1
D gene: TRBD1
CDR3 protein: CASVVQGASEAFF
CDR3 DNA: TGTGCCAGCGTTGTTCAGGGGGCAAGTGAAGCTTTCTTT

V gene: TRBV19
clone size: NA
J gene: TRBJ2-3
D gene: NA
CDR3 protein: CASSMSEETQYF
CDR3 DNA: TGTGCCAGTAGTATGTCAGAGGAGACGCAGTATTTT

V gene: TRBV5-4
clone size: NA
J gene: TRBJ2-7
D gene: TRBD2
CDR3 protein: CASSLGASGPGEQYF
CDR3 DNA: TGTGCCAGCAGCTTGGGGGCTAGCGGCCCTGGGGAGCAGTACTTC

V gene: TRBV10-2
clone size: NA
J gene: TRBJ2-1
D gene: NA
CDR3 protein: CASSSRGPSSYNEQFF
CDR3 DNA: TGCGCCAGCAGTTCGAGAGGGCCTTCCTCCTACAATGAGCAGTTCTTC

V gene: TRBV11-2
clone size: NA
J gene: TRBJ2-7
D gene: NA
CDR3 protein: CASSLDRVVGEQYF
CDR3 DNA: TGTGCCAGCAGCTTAGACAGGGTTGTAGGCGAGCAGTACTTC

V gene: TRBV12-1
clone size: once
J gene: TRBJ1-5
D gene: NA
CDR3 protein: CASSPRPGGRNQPQHF
CDR3 DNA: TGTGCCAGCAGCCCCCGTCCAGGAGGACGCAATCAGCCCCAGCATTTT

V gene: TRBV19
clone size: few
J gene: TRBJ2-2
D gene: TRBD1
CDR3 protein: CASSTQGQGAGGELFF
CDR3 DNA: TGTGCCAGTAGTACCCAGGGACAGGGGGCCGGCGGGGAGCTGTTTTTT

V gene: TRBV12-5
clone size: once
J gene: TRBJ1-1
D gene: TRBD1
CDR3 protein: CASGLIVGTANTEAFF
CDR3 DNA: TGTGCTAGTGGTTTAATTGTCGGGACAGCGAACACTGAAGCTTTCTTT

V gene: TRBV6-4
clone size: many
J gene: TRBJ2-3
D gene: NA
CDR3 protein: CASSDSAGTDTQYF
CDR3 DNA: TGTGCCAGCAGTGACTCGGCAGGGACAGATACGCAGTATTTT

V gene: TRBV28
clone size: few
J gene: TRBJ2-7
D gene: TRBD1
CDR3 protein: CACTQGAEYEQYF
CDR3 DNA: TGTGCCTGCACCCAGGGGGCTGAGTACGAGCAGTACTTC

V gene: TRBV9
clone size: NA
J gene: TRBJ1-4
D gene: TRBD1
CDR3 protein: CASSVGDRTNEKLFF
CDR3 DNA: TGTGCCAGCAGCGTCGGGGACAGAACTAATGAAAAACTGTTTTTT

V gene: TRBV24-1
clone size: NA
J gene: TRBJ1-4
D gene: NA
CDR3 protein: CATADSSNEKLFF
CDR3 DNA: TGTGCCACCGCGGACAGCTCAAATGAAAAACTGTTTTTT

V gene: TRBV6-6
clone size: NA
J gene: TRBJ2-2
D gene: NA
CDR3 protein: CASSGGMDGELFF
CDR3 DNA: TGTGCCAGCTCGGGCGGGATGGACGGGGAGCTGTTTTTT

V gene: TRBV27
clone size: NA
J gene: TRBJ2-5
D gene: TRBD2
CDR3 protein: CASSSPSGSQETQYF
CDR3 DNA: TGTGCCAGCAGTTCCCCTAGCGGCTCCCAAGAGACCCAGTACTTC